Shown below are 6 T cell receptor beta chains from a single sample sequenced in a study of OX40 agonist ivuxolimab in advanced cancers. This table comes from immunoSEQ multiplex PCR, and its TCRdb copy is limited to in-frame clones, with some not included. The table shows approximately 100,000 clones, with 90% occurring only once. The sequencing used CD4+ or CD8+ T cells sorted from blood, collected in a trial of the OX40 agonist ivuxolimab. The receptor set was obtained from an adult with an advanced solid tumor such as melanoma, head and neck, liver or kidney cancer.

This clone was picked up one time. The gene calls are TRBV7-2 and TRBJ1-1; D not resolved. The CDR3 totals 14 residues. Germline loops: CDR1 SGHTA, CDR2 FQGNSA. Trimming cost V 3 bases and J 0 bases, with 8 bases left between them. CDR3 in amino acids: CASSFAVMNTEAFF. CDR3 sequence (DNA): TGTGCCAGCAGCTTCGCAGTGATGAACACTGAAGCTTTCTTT.

CDR3 nucleotide sequence: TGTGCCAGCAGTGAAGGGCTAGCGGGAGTGGGTATTAGATACGAGCAGTACTTC. It is translated as CASSEGLAGVGIRYEQYF. This chain connects TRBV2 to TRBJ2-7, with 10 positions matching TRBD2. V gave up 1 base and J gave up 4 bases; unmatched junction bases: 13. CDR3 length: 18 amino acids. Germline CDR1 SNHLY, CDR2 FYNNEI. Drawing the rest from reference TRBV2 and TRBJ2-7, the complete variable domain is EPEVTQTPSHQVTQMGQEVILRCVPISNHLYFYWYRQILGQKVEFLVSFYNNEISEKSEIFDDQFSVERPDGSNFTLKIRSTKLEDSAMYFCASSEGLAGVGIRYEQYFGPGTRLTVT.

The chain combines TRBV19 with TRBJ1-5; D is uncertain. Per the germline V gene, CDR1 is LNHDA and CDR2 is SQIVND (reference sequence). CDR3 length equals 13 residues. The V end lost 7 bases, the J end lost 2 bases, and 9 bases lay between the germline ends. This chain's CDR3 is CASNPGRNQPQHF. CDR3 bases: TGTGCCAGTAACCCCGGACGCAATCAGCCCCAGCATTTT.

The chain carries TRBV19 and TRBJ1-5, with D hard to call. The ends were cut back, 0 bases at V and 4 bases at J, with 10 bases in the middle. This CDR3 is built from 15 residues. Germline V CDR1 and CDR2: LNHDA, SQIVND (reference sequence). The chain's CDR3 is CASSIDDARNQPQHF. CDR3 coding DNA: TGTGCCAGTAGTATAGACGATGCGCGTAATCAGCCCCAGCATTTT. The full variable domain, its missing parts supplied by reference TRBV19 and TRBJ1-5, is DGGITQSPKYLFRKEGQNVTLSCEQNLNHDAMYWYRQDPGQGLRLIYYSQIVNDFQKGDIAEGYSVSREKKESFPLTVTSAQKNPTAFYLCASSIDDARNQPQHFGDGTRLSIL.

The J gene is TRBJ2-7, the V gene TRBV28; 9 bases match TRBD1. V lost 2 bases to trimming and J lost 2 bases; unmatched junction nucleotides: 13. CDR1 is MDHEN, CDR2 SYDVKM, per germline. This CDR3 is built from 18 residues. CDR3 loop: CASSLKVRWGTGTYEQYF. The DNA of the CDR3 is TGTGCCAGCAGTTTAAAGGTTCGGTGGGGGACAGGGACCTACGAGCAGTACTTC.

The rearrangement links TRBV4-2 to TRBJ1-4; D not certain. Trimming took 4 bases from V and 0 from J, leaving 18 bases between them. The germline V gene has CDR1 LGHNA and CDR2 YNFKEQ. CDR3 length: 18 amino acids. CDR3: CASSLDWAVRATNEKLFF. The CDR3 DNA follows: TGTGCCAGCAGCCTAGATTGGGCGGTTCGCGCAACTAATGAAAAACTGTTTTTT.